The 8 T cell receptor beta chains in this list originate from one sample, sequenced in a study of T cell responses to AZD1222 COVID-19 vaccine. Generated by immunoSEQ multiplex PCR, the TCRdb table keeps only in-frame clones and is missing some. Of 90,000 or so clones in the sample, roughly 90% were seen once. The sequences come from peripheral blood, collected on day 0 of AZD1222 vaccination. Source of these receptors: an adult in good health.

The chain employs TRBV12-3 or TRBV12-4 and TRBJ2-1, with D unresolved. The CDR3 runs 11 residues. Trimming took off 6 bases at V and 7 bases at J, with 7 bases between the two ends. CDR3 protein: CASSRRNEQFF. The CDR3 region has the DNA TGTGCCAGCAGCCGTCGAAATGAGCAGTTCTTC.

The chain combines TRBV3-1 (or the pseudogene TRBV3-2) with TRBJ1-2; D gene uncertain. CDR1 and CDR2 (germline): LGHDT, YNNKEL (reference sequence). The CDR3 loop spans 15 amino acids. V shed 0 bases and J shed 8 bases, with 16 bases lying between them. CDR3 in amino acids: CASSQDGNSQRGYTF. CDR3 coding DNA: TGTGCCAGCAGCCAAGACGGAAACAGCCAGAGGGGCTACACCTTC.

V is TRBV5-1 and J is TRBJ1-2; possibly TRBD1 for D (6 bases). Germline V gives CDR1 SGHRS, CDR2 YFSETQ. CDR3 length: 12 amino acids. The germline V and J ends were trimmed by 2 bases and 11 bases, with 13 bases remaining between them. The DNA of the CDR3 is TGCGCCAGCAGCTTCTACAGGGAGTGGTACACCTTC. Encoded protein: CASSFYREWYTF.

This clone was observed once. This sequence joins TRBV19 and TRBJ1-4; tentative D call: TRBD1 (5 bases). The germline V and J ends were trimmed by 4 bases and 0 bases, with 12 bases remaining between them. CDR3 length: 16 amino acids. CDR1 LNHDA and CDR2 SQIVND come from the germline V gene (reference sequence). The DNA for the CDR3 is TGTGCCAGTAGTAGCGCTGGGACTTCAACTAATGAAAAACTGTTTTTT. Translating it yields CASSSAGTSTNEKLFF.

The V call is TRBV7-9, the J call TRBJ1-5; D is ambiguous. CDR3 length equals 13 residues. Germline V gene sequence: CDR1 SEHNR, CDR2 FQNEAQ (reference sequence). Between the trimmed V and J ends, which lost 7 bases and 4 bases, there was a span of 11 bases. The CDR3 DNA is TGTGCCAGCAATGGAGGAGATAATCAGCCCCAGCATTTT. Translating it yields CASNGGDNQPQHF.

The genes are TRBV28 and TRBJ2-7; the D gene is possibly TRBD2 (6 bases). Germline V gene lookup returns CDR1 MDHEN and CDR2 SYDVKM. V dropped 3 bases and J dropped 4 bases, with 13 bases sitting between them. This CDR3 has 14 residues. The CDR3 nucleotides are TGTGCCAGCAGTTTGGCGGGGATCGCTTACGAGCAGTACTTC. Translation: CASSLAGIAYEQYF.

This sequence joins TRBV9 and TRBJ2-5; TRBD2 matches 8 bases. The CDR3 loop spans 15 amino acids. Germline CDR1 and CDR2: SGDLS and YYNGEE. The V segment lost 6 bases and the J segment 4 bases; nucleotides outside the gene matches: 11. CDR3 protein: CASTRGGGTGETQYF. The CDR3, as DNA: TGTGCCAGCACCCGGGGGGGTGGTACTGGAGAGACCCAGTACTTC.

CDR3 in amino acids: CASSLSSGTYEQYF. The CDR3 nucleotides read TGCGCCAGCAGCCTTTCTAGCGGTACTTACGAGCAGTACTTC. The rearrangement uses TRBV5-1 and TRBJ2-7; 7 positions agree with TRBD2. Germline CDR1 is SGHRS and CDR2 is YFSETQ. V lost 4 bases to trimming and J lost 4 bases; unmatched junction nucleotides: 8. This CDR3 is 14 amino acids long. Drawing the rest from reference TRBV5-1 and TRBJ2-7, the complete variable domain is KAGVTQTPRYLIKTRGQQVTLSCSPISGHRSVSWYQQTPGQGLQFLFEYFSETQRNKGNFPGRFSGRQFSNSRSEMNVSTLELGDSALYLCASSLSSGTYEQYFGPGTRLTVT.